The rows below give T cell receptor beta chains drawn from one sample of a study of cytomegalovirus exposure and HLA in healthy donors. The protocol was immunoSEQ multiplex PCR, while the TCRdb copy is restricted to in-frame clones and leaves out a portion. The sample has 100,000 to 150,000 clones, and its top ten clones hold over 1.5%. Input material: PBMCs. These TCRs come from a man aged 18 to 29 in good health and CMV-seronegative. Each CDR3 is given with its conserved first and last residue. The order of the fields is J gene, D gene, V gene, CDR3 length, CDR3 protein, CDR3 DNA. D genes are given only for firm matches.

j_call: TRBJ1-3
d_call: TRBD1
v_call: TRBV10-1
cdr3_length: 15
cdr3_aa: CASRGTGGSGNTIYF
cdr3_nt: TGCGCCAGCAGAGGGACAGGGGGCTCTGGAAACACCATATATTTT

j_call: TRBJ1-1
d_call: .
v_call: TRBV28
cdr3_length: 13
cdr3_aa: CASTYQGDTEAFF
cdr3_nt: TGTGCCAGCACCTACCAAGGGGACACTGAAGCTTTCTTT

j_call: TRBJ2-5
d_call: .
v_call: TRBV27
cdr3_length: 16
cdr3_aa: CASSLLAGANQETQYF
cdr3_nt: TGTGCCAGCAGTCTATTGGCAGGGGCGAACCAAGAGACCCAGTACTTC

j_call: TRBJ2-1
d_call: TRBD2
v_call: TRBV11-3
cdr3_length: 17
cdr3_aa: CASSLGLREPHRGEQFF
cdr3_nt: TGTGCCAGCAGCTTAGGTTTGCGGGAGCCTCACCGGGGTGAGCAGTTCTTC

j_call: TRBJ2-5
d_call: TRBD2
v_call: TRBV10-3
cdr3_length: 17
cdr3_aa: CAISRWIERGGRETQYF
cdr3_nt: TGTGCCATCAGCAGATGGATTGAGCGGGGGGGGAGAGAGACCCAGTACTTC

j_call: TRBJ2-2
d_call: .
v_call: TRBV6-5
cdr3_length: 14
cdr3_aa: CASSYFWPPGELFF
cdr3_nt: TGTGCCAGCAGTTACTTCTGGCCCCCCGGGGAGCTGTTTTTT

j_call: TRBJ2-2
d_call: TRBD2
v_call: TRBV7-3
cdr3_length: 13
cdr3_aa: CASSHGGGGELLF
cdr3_nt: TGTGCCAGCAGCCACGGGGGGGGCGGGGAGCTGCTTTTT

j_call: TRBJ2-7
d_call: .
v_call: TRBV11-3
cdr3_length: 12
cdr3_aa: CASSLAVHEQYF
cdr3_nt: TGTGCCAGCAGCTTAGCCGTCCACGAGCAGTACTTC

j_call: TRBJ1-2
d_call: .
v_call: TRBV19
cdr3_length: 14
cdr3_aa: CASSIAADSGGYTF
cdr3_nt: TGTGCCAGTAGTATAGCGGCTGACTCGGGAGGCTACACCTTC

j_call: TRBJ2-2
d_call: TRBD2
v_call: TRBV9
cdr3_length: 17
cdr3_aa: CASSGWLAGKNTGELFF
cdr3_nt: TGTGCCAGCAGCGGATGGTTAGCGGGCAAGAACACCGGGGAGCTGTTTTTT

j_call: TRBJ2-1
d_call: TRBD1
v_call: TRBV6-1
cdr3_length: 13
cdr3_aa: CASRPGQVNEQFF
cdr3_nt: TGTGCCAGCCGGCCGGGACAGGTCAATGAGCAGTTCTTC

j_call: TRBJ1-5
d_call: .
v_call: TRBV19
cdr3_length: 14
cdr3_aa: CASSIQQGNQPQHF
cdr3_nt: TGTGCCAGTAGTATCCAACAGGGTAATCAGCCCCAGCATTTT

j_call: TRBJ1-2
d_call: .
v_call: TRBV10-3
cdr3_length: 13
cdr3_aa: CAVFGGQGYGYTF
cdr3_nt: TGTGCCGTCTTCGGGGGTCAGGGCTATGGCTACACCTTC

j_call: TRBJ2-7
d_call: TRBD2
v_call: TRBV5-6
cdr3_length: 18
cdr3_aa: CASSSPGLRKIASYEQYF
cdr3_nt: TGTGCCAGCAGCTCACCGGGACTACGGAAAATCGCAAGCTACGAGCAGTACTTC

j_call: TRBJ1-1
d_call: .
v_call: TRBV19
cdr3_length: 13
cdr3_aa: CASYRDTNTEAFF
cdr3_nt: TGTGCCAGCTACCGGGACACTAACACTGAAGCTTTCTTT

j_call: TRBJ2-7
d_call: TRBD2
v_call: TRBV11-2
cdr3_length: 15
cdr3_aa: CASSRRLAGPYEQYF
cdr3_nt: TGTGCCAGCAGCCGTAGACTAGCGGGACCCTACGAGCAGTACTTC

j_call: TRBJ2-3
d_call: .
v_call: TRBV12-5
cdr3_length: 14
cdr3_aa: CASGFEGVADTQYF
cdr3_nt: TGTGCTAGTGGTTTCGAGGGCGTTGCAGATACGCAGTATTTT

j_call: TRBJ2-1
d_call: TRBD2
v_call: TRBV6-6
cdr3_length: 14
cdr3_aa: CASRGTSGENEQFF
cdr3_nt: TGTGCCAGCAGGGGGACTAGCGGAGAAAATGAGCAGTTCTTC

j_call: TRBJ2-3
d_call: TRBD2
v_call: TRBV29-1
cdr3_length: 12
cdr3_aa: CSVDGGIAGVPF
cdr3_nt: TGCAGCGTTGATGGGGGTATAGCGGGGGTGCCTTTT

j_call: TRBJ1-5
d_call: .
v_call: TRBV30
cdr3_length: 16
cdr3_aa: CAWSVLIEGRSEPQHF
cdr3_nt: TGTGCCTGGAGTGTACTTATAGAGGGGAGGTCCGAGCCCCAGCATTTT

j_call: TRBJ2-2
d_call: TRBD1
v_call: TRBV9
cdr3_length: 16
cdr3_aa: CASSGRTGTNTGELFF
cdr3_nt: TGTGCCAGCAGCGGTAGGACAGGGACAAACACCGGGGAGCTGTTTTTT

j_call: TRBJ2-5
d_call: TRBD1
v_call: TRBV19
cdr3_length: 15
cdr3_aa: CASSIESRGSETQYF
cdr3_nt: TGTGCCAGTAGTATAGAATCCAGGGGGTCGGAGACCCAGTACTTC

j_call: TRBJ2-7
d_call: TRBD1
v_call: TRBV11-2
cdr3_length: 17
cdr3_aa: CASSLTLRDRYTYEQYF
cdr3_nt: TGTGCCAGCAGCCTAACCCTCCGGGACAGGTATACCTACGAGCAGTACTTC

j_call: TRBJ2-5
d_call: .
v_call: TRBV4-3
cdr3_length: 17
cdr3_aa: CASSHNLWDTVSETQYF
cdr3_nt: TGCGCCAGCAGCCATAACCTTTGGGACACCGTTTCGGAGACCCAGTACTTC

j_call: TRBJ2-7
d_call: .
v_call: TRBV7-9
cdr3_length: 12
cdr3_aa: CASSLDNYEQYF
cdr3_nt: TGTGCCAGCAGCTTAGACAACTACGAGCAGTACTTC

j_call: TRBJ2-7
d_call: TRBD2
v_call: TRBV4-2
cdr3_length: 14
cdr3_aa: CASSQDRTRLAQYF
cdr3_nt: TGTGCCAGCAGCCAAGATCGCACGAGACTAGCGCAGTACTTC

j_call: TRBJ2-7
d_call: TRBD2
v_call: TRBV5-4
cdr3_length: 13
cdr3_aa: CASKTSGRSEQYF
cdr3_nt: TGTGCCAGCAAAACTAGCGGGAGGTCTGAGCAGTACTTC

j_call: TRBJ2-5
d_call: TRBD2
v_call: TRBV5-1
cdr3_length: 15
cdr3_aa: CASSLRWGGEETQYF
cdr3_nt: TGCGCCAGCAGCCTCCGTTGGGGGGGTGAAGAGACCCAGTACTTC

j_call: TRBJ2-7
d_call: .
v_call: TRBV18
cdr3_length: 16
cdr3_aa: CASSPDSLLSSYEQYF
cdr3_nt: TGTGCCAGCTCACCTGACAGTCTATTAAGCTCCTACGAGCAGTACTTC

j_call: TRBJ2-7
d_call: TRBD1
v_call: TRBV9
cdr3_length: 15
cdr3_aa: CASSPAPSTGNEQYF
cdr3_nt: TGTGCCAGCAGCCCAGCCCCCTCGACAGGGAACGAGCAGTACTTC

j_call: TRBJ1-5
d_call: .
v_call: TRBV19
cdr3_length: 16
cdr3_aa: CASSPYRERSNQPQHF
cdr3_nt: TGTGCCAGTAGTCCCTACAGGGAGAGGAGCAATCAGCCCCAGCATTTT

j_call: TRBJ2-1
d_call: .
v_call: TRBV29-1
cdr3_length: 13
cdr3_aa: CSVHQDYYNEQFF
cdr3_nt: TGCAGCGTTCATCAGGACTACTACAATGAGCAGTTCTTC